This T cell receptor beta chain was sequenced for a study of blood T cell repertoires in COVID-19. Across the whole study: The origin of the acute and convalescent COVID-19 samples was the United States, Italy and Spain.

As regards this clone: This specimen includes other DNA sequences encoding the same CDR3.

This CDR3 spans 14 amino acids. Trimming removed 4 bases from V and 6 bases from J; junction bases left unmatched: 5. Germline assignment: CDR1 LNHDA and CDR2 SQIVND (reference sequence). Study processing details: Nucleated cell counts were estimated from reference gene primer amplification. The repertoire was sequenced with immunoSEQ multiplex PCR; TCRdb's copy has only in-frame clones and lacks some. V and J calls and clone size are copied from that table; D and trimming were computed from the DNA. Here the sample spans 250,000 or so clones, around four fifths being singletons. This clonotype originated in a woman between 65 and 79 years old with acute or convalescent COVID-19. The chain recombines TRBV19 with TRBJ1-5, with TRBD1 matching 8 bases. The sequencing input was peripheral blood. This CDR3 reads CASSNQGAGQPQHF. The DNA for the CDR3 is TGTGCCAGTAGTAACCAGGGGGCAGGTCAGCCCCAGCATTTT.